This T cell receptor beta chain was retrieved from a study of blood T cell repertoires in COVID-19. Study as a whole: Sources were T cells, B-cell-depleted T cells, or PBMCs; the material itself was cDNA or gDNA.

In the study's own analysis: Scientists estimated how many nucleated cells there were by amplifying reference gene primers. The repertoire was sequenced with immunoSEQ multiplex PCR; TCRdb's copy has only in-frame clones and lacks some. V and J calls and clone size follow that table, whereas D and trimming were derived from the DNA. Among about 140,000 clones listed, around 73% were seen once. The source of this sequence is a man in his sixties who had recovered from COVID-19. Sequencing used peripheral blood.

CDR3 bases: TGTGCCAGTAGCTTCGCAGTTAACTATGGCTACACCTTC. Amino acids: CASSFAVNYGYTF. The V gene is TRBV19, the J gene TRBJ1-2; D is uncertain. The germline V and J ends were trimmed by 6 bases and 1 base, with 9 bases remaining between them. Looked up from germline, CDR1 is LNHDA and CDR2 is SQIVND (reference sequence). This CDR3 spans 13 amino acids. Supplemented by reference TRBV19 and TRBJ1-2, the full variable domain reads DGGITQSPKYLFRKEGQNVTLSCEQNLNHDAMYWYRQDPGQGLRLIYYSQIVNDFQKGDIAEGYSVSREKKESFPLTVTSAQKNPTAFYLCASSFAVNYGYTFGSGTRLTVV.